The 17 T cell receptor beta chains below all came from one sample that was sequenced in a study of blood T cells in healthy people across ages (dated by TCRdb to about 2015). Libraries were constructed by 5' RACE. TCRdb shows the sequencer as Illumina HiSeq 2500. The second PCR ran for about 6 to 11 cycles and used a J-beta primer mix along with a sample-barcoded 5' primer. TCRdb itself trimmed the public reads at Q25 with fastp, ran MiXCR and retained productive beta chains. One record per CDR3 amino acid sequence lists the most common genes and DNA. The sample has around 1,000,000 distinct CDR3 sequences on record, 30% to 40% of them singletons. 13% of the sample rests with the top ten. The sequencing sample was made of blood. The source of these receptors is a man younger than 35 in good health.

CDR3 amino acids: CASSLDHPGNTGELFF. DNA of the CDR3: TGTGCCAGCAGCTTAGATCATCCAGGGAACACCGGGGAGCTGTTTTTT. The gene calls are TRBV11-2 and TRBJ2-2, with D uncertain. This CDR3 region has 16 residues. Per the germline V gene, CDR1 is SGHAT and CDR2 is FQNNGV. Trimming left V 0 bases short and J 1 base short, with 9 bases between.

This clonotype appeared once. The junction does not match germline at one end; this may be a read error. The chain carries TRBV20-1 and TRBJ1-2; the D gene is possibly TRBD1 (6 bases). The germline CDR1 and CDR2 sequences are DFQATT and SNEGSKA (reference sequence). The CDR3 consists of 15 residues. The CDR3 coding sequence is TGCAGTGCTAGAGACAGCACAGGGATCAGGGATGGTTACACCTTC. Translation: CSARDSTGIRDGYTF.

In this sample, this clonotype turned up many times. The chain joins TRBV12-3 or TRBV12-4 to TRBJ1-5, with 8 bases lining up with TRBD1. V lost 3 bases to trimming and J lost 7 bases; unmatched junction nucleotides: 5. This CDR3 has 14 amino acids. This chain's CDR3 is CASSLQGAGQPQHF. The CDR3 coding sequence is TGTGCCAGCAGTTTGCAGGGGGCAGGACAGCCCCAGCATTTT.

The chain couples TRBV4-3 to TRBJ2-5, with 7 positions matching TRBD1. Germline lookup yields CDR1 LGHNA and CDR2 YSLEER. V trimming: 5 bases; J trimming: 11 bases; junction bases outside the gene matches: 14. CDR3 length: 14 amino acids. The CDR3 reads CASSDSGTDNEQYF. The DNA of the CDR3 is TGCGCCAGCAGCGACTCCGGGACAGACAATGAGCAGTACTTC.

In DNA, the CDR3 is TGTGCCAGCAGCCGGGACAGGGTAGTGGACACCATATATTTT. Protein product: CASSRDRVVDTIYF. The chain carries TRBV7-2 and TRBJ1-3; 9 bases agree with TRBD1. V trimming: 5 bases; J trimming: 8 bases; junction bases outside the gene matches: 7. The germline gives CDR1 SGHTA, CDR2 FQGNSA. The CDR3 runs 14 residues.

A few counts support this clonotype. The chain couples TRBV4-2 to TRBJ2-1, with 7 nucleotides matching TRBD1. Germline CDR1 reads LGHNA; CDR2 reads YNFKEQ. The length of the CDR3 is 14 residues. V gave up 0 bases and J gave up 8 bases; unmatched junction bases: 4. This chain's CDR3 is CASSQEATGYEQFF. The DNA for the CDR3 is TGTGCCAGCAGCCAAGAGGCGACAGGGTATGAGCAGTTCTTC.

V gene TRBV27 combines with J gene TRBJ1-6, with 7 bases fitting TRBD1. Germline lookup yields CDR1 MNHEY and CDR2 SMNVEV (reference sequence). CDR3 length equals 17 residues. With V trimmed by 2 bases and J by 2 bases, 6 bases remained unmatched. DNA for the CDR3: TGTGCCAGCAGTTTACGACCCGGACAGGCCTATAATTCACCCCTCCACTTT. Protein: CASSLRPGQAYNSPLHF.

This sequence joins TRBV9 and TRBJ2-5, with TRBD1 identical over 7 bases. The J call is uncertain, as TRBJ2-7 better fits the DNA end. CDR1 and CDR2 from the germline V gene are SGDLS and YYNGEE. The CDR3 sequence is 15 residues long. The CDR3 region has the DNA TGTGCCAGCAGCGGACGACAGGGTGCGGTCAACGAGCAGTACTTC. Translation: CASSGRQGAVNEQYF.

The sample holds many counts of this clonotype. The chain combines TRBV12-3 or TRBV12-4 with TRBJ2-5; 7 bases agree with TRBD1. Germline trimming cut 5 bases from V and 2 bases from J; bases unmatched to any gene: 2. The length of the CDR3 is 13 residues. The CDR3 nucleotides read TGTGCCAGCAGTCAGGACAGGCAAGAGACCCAGTACTTC. The encoded protein is CASSQDRQETQYF.

Points on this clonotype: At one of its ends the junction is not consistent with the germline gene, which may arise from a read error. V usage is TRBV28 and J usage is TRBJ2-3, with TRBD1 matching over 8 bases. Germline-derived CDR1 and CDR2 are MDHEN and SYDVKM. The CDR3 extends over 14 amino acids. The CDR3 DNA is TGTGCCAGCAGTTGGCGGACAGGGTTAGATACGCATTATTTT. Translation: CASSWRTGLDTHYF.

CDR3 residues: CASSEAGSYYGYTF. CDR3 nucleotide sequence: TGTGCCAGCAGTGAAGCAGGGTCGTACTATGGCTACACCTTC. This rearrangement joins TRBV2 to TRBJ1-2; unclear D gene. The germline V gene encodes CDR1 SNHLY and CDR2 FYNNEI. V dropped 0 bases and J dropped 3 bases, with 8 bases sitting between them. The CDR3 runs 14 residues.

This clonotype was picked up a small number of times. The chain joins TRBV25-1 to TRBJ1-2, with no clear D. The V gene's germline CDR1 is MGHDK and CDR2 SYGVNS. The V and J ends lost 1 base and 6 bases respectively, with 9 bases between them. The CDR3 totals 13 residues. The CDR3 DNA follows: TGTGCCAGCAGTGAATTTGGGGAGAATGGCTACACCTTC. Its translation: CASSEFGENGYTF.

The chain combines TRBV2 with TRBJ1-4; TRBD1 might be the D (6 bases). This CDR3 has 15 residues. CDR1 and CDR2 (germline): SNHLY, FYNNEI. V lost 0 bases, J lost 10 bases, and 15 bases lay in between. CDR3 sequence: CASSEAQGRVGKLFF. CDR3 nucleotide sequence: TGTGCCAGCAGTGAAGCGCAGGGGAGGGTGGGAAAACTGTTTTTT.

This chain's CDR3 is CASRSAGITQPLYNSPLHF. CDR3 nucleotides: TGTGCCAGCAGATCGGCGGGCATCACCCAACCCCTTTATAATTCACCCCTCCACTTT. The chain links TRBV28 to TRBJ1-6; D remains unclear. V was pared by 6 bases and J by 4 bases, with 25 bases between. The CDR3 covers 19 residues. The germline gives CDR1 MDHEN, CDR2 SYDVKM.

The gene calls are TRBV4-1 and TRBJ1-1, with D possibly TRBD1 on 5 matching bases. The germline V gene encodes CDR1 MGHRA and CDR2 YSYEKL. Trimming pared 4 bases from V and 3 bases from J, leaving 12 bases between. The CDR3 is 14 amino acids. DNA of the CDR3: TGCGCCAGCAGCCCTCCAAGCAGGGACACTGAAGCTTTCTTT. It encodes CASSPPSRDTEAFF.

As for this clonotype: The junction and the germline gene differ at one end; a read error may be behind it. The rearrangement links TRBV7-2 to TRBJ1-1; TRBD1 agrees at 11 bases. CDR3 size: 18 residues. The V gene's germline CDR1 is SGHTA and CDR2 FQGNSA. CDR3: CASSLVGTGGIMNTESFF. In DNA form, the CDR3 reads TGTGCCAGCAGCTTAGTAGGGACAGGGGGAATCATGAACACTGAATCTTTCTTT.

This chain links TRBV20-1 with TRBJ1-1, with 7 bases aligning to TRBD1. V dropped 4 bases and J dropped 4; count of bases not matched to a gene: 6. There are 13 residues in the CDR3. In germline, CDR1 is DFQATT, CDR2 SNEGSKA (reference sequence). CDR3 DNA sequence: TGCAGTGCTAAACAGGGGTGGGGCACTGAAGCTTTCTTT. It yields the protein CSAKQGWGTEAFF.